The clone carrying this T cell receptor (beta chain) has at least ten counts. What it recognizes is unknown. This sample is drawn from a study of T cell responses to AZD1222 COVID-19 vaccine. This CDR3 region has 17 residues. CDR1 and CDR2 (germline): SEHNR, FQNEAQ (reference sequence). Losses at the gene ends were 2 bases for V and 6 bases for J; bases not matched to a gene: 13. Sequencing was performed with immunoSEQ multiplex PCR; in TCRdb, only in-frame clones are kept and a portion is missing. The profile shows about 57,000 clones, about 85% of them singletons. Notes on the study in general: Of the AZD1222 recipients, only five to seven were seropositive at baseline.

This clonotype was obtained from an adult in good health. The chain combines TRBV7-9 with TRBJ1-2; 9 bases line up with TRBD1. The specimen was peripheral blood, collected on day 0 of AZD1222 vaccination. The CDR3 protein is CASSLPRKGQGRDGYTF. As DNA, the CDR3 is TGTGCCAGCAGCTTACCGCGAAAGGGACAGGGAAGGGATGGCTACACCTTC.